This T cell receptor beta chain was profiled in a study of blood T cell repertoires in COVID-19. This CDR3 has 12 residues. Trimming removed 8 bases at V and 0 bases at J, with 5 bases between. The germline V gene has CDR1 ENHRY and CDR2 SYGVKD. Assay used: immunoSEQ multiplex PCR; TCRdb lists only in-frame clones, some missing. The data hold tens of thousands of clones, with 70% to 90% observed a single time. Sequenced: peripheral blood. The V and J genes are TRBV10-3 and TRBJ1-3; D gene ambiguous. This clonotype was sampled from a man aged 50-59 years with acute or convalescent COVID-19. The CDR3 reads CAILSSGNTIYF. The DNA of the CDR3 is TGTGCCATCCTGAGCTCTGGAAACACCATATATTTT.